A selection of T cell receptor beta chains follows, all from one sample in a study of CD8+ T cells in alopecia areata. Here immunoSEQ multiplex PCR was the method, and the copy in TCRdb shows in-frame clones only, minus some. The repertoire holds 140,000 to 150,000 clones, with around 47% as singletons. The specimen was CD4+ T cells sorted from blood. These receptors came from a human donor with alopecia areata. The CDR3 runs from the conserved cysteine through the conserved F or W. D genes are given only for firm matches. Some rows have no size entry. The others give once, few or many, or a class for an expanded clone.

j_gene: TRBJ1-1
abundance: few
v_gene: TRBV28
d_gene: .
CDR3nt: TGTGCCAGCAGTTTGACTGGCCAGCGGAACACTGAAGCTTTCTTT
CDR3aa: CASSLTGQRNTEAFF

j_gene: TRBJ1-5
abundance: few
v_gene: TRBV7-9
d_gene: .
CDR3nt: TGTGCCAGCAGCTTAGGAGTGGGCAGGGGACTAGGTCAGCCCCAGCATTTT
CDR3aa: CASSLGVGRGLGQPQHF

j_gene: TRBJ2-1
abundance: .
v_gene: TRBV28
d_gene: .
CDR3nt: TGTGCCAGCCTTGTCCCGTCCTACAATGAGCAGTTCTTC
CDR3aa: CASLVPSYNEQFF

j_gene: TRBJ2-1
abundance: .
v_gene: TRBV29-1
d_gene: TRBD2
CDR3nt: TGCAGCGTCCTCCTAGCGGGAGGGCCCATAAATGAGCAGTTCTTC
CDR3aa: CSVLLAGGPINEQFF

j_gene: TRBJ1-2
abundance: .
v_gene: TRBV6-5
d_gene: TRBD1
CDR3nt: TGTGCCAGCAGACCCCCGGGACAGGGCTATGGCTACACCTTC
CDR3aa: CASRPPGQGYGYTF

j_gene: TRBJ1-5
abundance: .
v_gene: TRBV5-1
d_gene: TRBD1
CDR3nt: TGCGCCAGCAGCCTAGCTGGACAGGGTCGGGATCAGCCCCAGCATTTT
CDR3aa: CASSLAGQGRDQPQHF

j_gene: TRBJ2-1
abundance: few
v_gene: TRBV30
d_gene: .
CDR3nt: TGTGCCTGGTCCGGAGGCCGCGGGGAGCAGTTCTTC
CDR3aa: CAWSGGRGEQFF

j_gene: TRBJ2-3
abundance: many
v_gene: TRBV2
d_gene: .
CDR3nt: TGTGCCAGCAGTGTCGCGGAACTCACAGATACGCAGTATTTT
CDR3aa: CASSVAELTDTQYF

j_gene: TRBJ2-1
abundance: .
v_gene: TRBV5-1
d_gene: .
CDR3nt: TGCGCCAGCAGCTCCCGGGACACCTCCTACAATGAGCAGTTCTTC
CDR3aa: CASSSRDTSYNEQFF

j_gene: TRBJ2-5
abundance: .
v_gene: TRBV29-1
d_gene: .
CDR3nt: TGCAGCGTTGCGGGCAGCACCCAAGAGACCCAGTACTTC
CDR3aa: CSVAGSTQETQYF

j_gene: TRBJ2-5
abundance: .
v_gene: TRBV7-9
d_gene: .
CDR3nt: TGTGCCAGCGGGGGGACAGAGACCCAGTACTTC
CDR3aa: CASGGTETQYF

j_gene: TRBJ2-5
abundance: .
v_gene: TRBV5-1
d_gene: .
CDR3nt: TGCGCCAGCAGCTTTGTCCCCCAAGAGACCCAGTACTTC
CDR3aa: CASSFVPQETQYF

j_gene: TRBJ2-1
abundance: few
v_gene: TRBV29-1
d_gene: .
CDR3nt: TGCAGCGTTGATTTTGCAGTCGATGAGCAGTTCTTC
CDR3aa: CSVDFAVDEQFF

j_gene: TRBJ2-7
abundance: .
v_gene: TRBV27
d_gene: TRBD2
CDR3nt: TGTGCCAGCAGTTCCCCTAGCGGGGCTACCTACGAGCAGTACTTC
CDR3aa: CASSSPSGATYEQYF

j_gene: TRBJ2-1
abundance: .
v_gene: TRBV4-1
d_gene: .
CDR3nt: TGCGCCAGCAGCCAAAGGGCGATGATCGTCAATGAGCAGTTCTTC
CDR3aa: CASSQRAMIVNEQFF

j_gene: TRBJ1-2
abundance: .
v_gene: TRBV6-5
d_gene: .
CDR3nt: TGTGCCAGCAGCAAGGACGGCCTCTATGGCTACACCTTC
CDR3aa: CASSKDGLYGYTF

j_gene: TRBJ2-5
abundance: .
v_gene: TRBV30
d_gene: TRBD1
CDR3nt: TGTGCCTTAATGACAGGGAGTGGAGAGACCCAGTACTTC
CDR3aa: CALMTGSGETQYF

j_gene: TRBJ1-2
abundance: .
v_gene: TRBV7-9
d_gene: .
CDR3nt: TGTGCCAGCAGCTTGTCAGGAGTAGGACTTTATGGCTACACCTTC
CDR3aa: CASSLSGVGLYGYTF

j_gene: TRBJ2-5
abundance: .
v_gene: TRBV30
d_gene: TRBD2
CDR3nt: TGTGCCTGGAAGCGGGGGCAGGGAGAGACCCAGTACTTC
CDR3aa: CAWKRGQGETQYF

j_gene: TRBJ1-1
abundance: .
v_gene: TRBV7-9
d_gene: TRBD1
CDR3nt: TGTGCCAGCAGCCTGGGACAGAACCGAGCTTTCTTT
CDR3aa: CASSLGQNRAFF

j_gene: TRBJ2-7
abundance: .
v_gene: TRBV28
d_gene: TRBD1
CDR3nt: TGTGCCAGCGCAAAGGGACAGGAACCCTACGAGCAGTACTTC
CDR3aa: CASAKGQEPYEQYF

j_gene: TRBJ2-7
abundance: .
v_gene: TRBV7-9
d_gene: .
CDR3nt: TGTGCCAGCAGCCCCTACCGGGGGCTGGACTCCTACGAGCAGTACTTC
CDR3aa: CASSPYRGLDSYEQYF

j_gene: TRBJ2-7
abundance: .
v_gene: TRBV27
d_gene: TRBD1
CDR3nt: TGTGCCAGCAGTTTAGGGGACAGGAGCTCCTACGAGCAGTACTTC
CDR3aa: CASSLGDRSSYEQYF

j_gene: TRBJ2-1
abundance: few
v_gene: TRBV10-3
d_gene: .
CDR3nt: TGTGCCACCTTTCATACGCCCGCCAGGGACCATGAGCAGTTCTTC
CDR3aa: CATFHTPARDHEQFF

j_gene: TRBJ2-2
abundance: .
v_gene: TRBV2
d_gene: .
CDR3nt: TGTGCCAGCAGATGGTCAGGTCAGAACACCGGGGAGCTGTTTTTT
CDR3aa: CASRWSGQNTGELFF

j_gene: TRBJ1-2
abundance: .
v_gene: TRBV29-1
d_gene: .
CDR3nt: TGCAGCGTCGGGGCGGTAAGGAGCTATGGCTACACCTTC
CDR3aa: CSVGAVRSYGYTF

j_gene: TRBJ2-7
abundance: .
v_gene: TRBV5-1
d_gene: .
CDR3nt: TGCGCCAGCAGCCTCCTAGGTTTGCTGTACTTC
CDR3aa: CASSLLGLLYF

j_gene: TRBJ2-2
abundance: .
v_gene: TRBV30
d_gene: .
CDR3nt: TGTGCCGGCCGGGTAGGCAACACCGGGGAGCTGTTTTTT
CDR3aa: CAGRVGNTGELFF

j_gene: TRBJ2-1
abundance: few
v_gene: TRBV7-9
d_gene: TRBD2
CDR3nt: TGTGCCAGCAGCTTACCAGGGACTAGCAATGAGCAGTTCTTC
CDR3aa: CASSLPGTSNEQFF

j_gene: TRBJ1-2
abundance: .
v_gene: TRBV25-1
d_gene: .
CDR3nt: TGTGCCAGCAGTGGCCCCGGGGTCGGCTATGGCTACACCTTC
CDR3aa: CASSGPGVGYGYTF

j_gene: TRBJ1-2
abundance: .
v_gene: TRBV30
d_gene: .
CDR3nt: TGTGCCTGGAGTGGGGATCTGGAAGCCCATTCTAACTATGGCTACACCTTC
CDR3aa: CAWSGDLEAHSNYGYTF

j_gene: TRBJ2-3
abundance: .
v_gene: TRBV29-1
d_gene: TRBD2
CDR3nt: TGCAGCGTTGCTGGGACTAGCGGGAGGTCCGCAGATACGCAGTATTTT
CDR3aa: CSVAGTSGRSADTQYF

j_gene: TRBJ2-5
abundance: few
v_gene: TRBV28
d_gene: .
CDR3nt: TGTGCCAGCAGCACAGGGTCCCAAGAGACCCAGTACTTC
CDR3aa: CASSTGSQETQYF

j_gene: TRBJ1-2
abundance: few
v_gene: TRBV7-9
d_gene: .
CDR3nt: TGTGCCAGCAGCCCATCGGGCAGAAGGGACTATGGCTACACCTTC
CDR3aa: CASSPSGRRDYGYTF

j_gene: TRBJ2-2
abundance: once
v_gene: TRBV29-1
d_gene: .
CDR3nt: TGCAGCGTTGAAGATCGAGCGGGCCGGAACACCGGGGAGCTGTTTTTT
CDR3aa: CSVEDRAGRNTGELFF

j_gene: TRBJ2-3
abundance: .
v_gene: TRBV29-1
d_gene: TRBD1
CDR3nt: TGCAGCGTTGCTGGACAGGGGGCAGATACGCAGTATTTT
CDR3aa: CSVAGQGADTQYF

j_gene: TRBJ1-5
abundance: .
v_gene: TRBV5-1
d_gene: .
CDR3nt: TGCGCCAGCAGCCGAAGTGGCAATCAGCCCCAGCATTTT
CDR3aa: CASSRSGNQPQHF

j_gene: TRBJ2-7
abundance: few
v_gene: TRBV28
d_gene: .
CDR3nt: TGTGCCAGCAGCCTAGGACAGTCCTACGAGCAGTACTTC
CDR3aa: CASSLGQSYEQYF

j_gene: TRBJ2-5
abundance: .
v_gene: TRBV6-5
d_gene: .
CDR3nt: TGTGCCAGCAGTTACGTCCGGGGAGAGACCCAGTACTTC
CDR3aa: CASSYVRGETQYF

j_gene: TRBJ2-7
abundance: once
v_gene: TRBV29-1
d_gene: TRBD1
CDR3nt: TGCAGCGTTGAAGAGAGGACAGGGATTTCCTACGAGCAGTACTTC
CDR3aa: CSVEERTGISYEQYF

j_gene: TRBJ1-2
abundance: .
v_gene: TRBV27
d_gene: .
CDR3nt: TGTGCCAGCAGTAATTACTATGGCTACACCTTC
CDR3aa: CASSNYYGYTF

j_gene: TRBJ2-7
abundance: few
v_gene: TRBV29-1
d_gene: TRBD1
CDR3nt: TGCAGCGTGACCTCGGGACAGGGTGGCGAGCAGTACTTC
CDR3aa: CSVTSGQGGEQYF

j_gene: TRBJ2-4
abundance: few
v_gene: TRBV7-8
d_gene: .
CDR3nt: TGTGCCAGCAGCTTAGTTCGGCAAGGTTCCCTAGCCAAAAACATTCAGTACTTC
CDR3aa: CASSLVRQGSLAKNIQYF

j_gene: TRBJ1-1
abundance: .
v_gene: TRBV27
d_gene: .
CDR3nt: TGTGCCAGCAGTTTTATACCCACAGCTTCGGCTTTCTTT
CDR3aa: CASSFIPTASAFF

j_gene: TRBJ2-1
abundance: .
v_gene: TRBV27
d_gene: .
CDR3nt: TGTGCCAGCAGCCAAGGGCAGTACCACAATGAGCAGTTCTTC
CDR3aa: CASSQGQYHNEQFF

j_gene: TRBJ2-5
abundance: .
v_gene: TRBV7-9
d_gene: .
CDR3nt: TGTGCCAGCAGCTCAAAGAGTAAAGAGACCCAGTACTTC
CDR3aa: CASSSKSKETQYF

j_gene: TRBJ2-7
abundance: .
v_gene: TRBV25-1
d_gene: TRBD1
CDR3nt: TGTGCCAGCAGTGCCCGACAGGGAATCTACGAGCAGTACTTC
CDR3aa: CASSARQGIYEQYF

j_gene: TRBJ1-1
abundance: .
v_gene: TRBV18
d_gene: .
CDR3nt: TGTGCCAGCTCACCCGTGTCCTCGCAAAACACTGAAGCTTTCTTT
CDR3aa: CASSPVSSQNTEAFF

j_gene: TRBJ1-5
abundance: many
v_gene: TRBV4-2
d_gene: TRBD1
CDR3nt: TGTGCCAGCAGCCAAGACACAGGGGGTTACAATCAGCCCCAGCATTTT
CDR3aa: CASSQDTGGYNQPQHF

j_gene: TRBJ2-4
abundance: .
v_gene: TRBV28
d_gene: TRBD1
CDR3nt: TGTGCCAGCACGGACAGGCAGGGCATTCAGTACTTC
CDR3aa: CASTDRQGIQYF

j_gene: TRBJ2-3
abundance: .
v_gene: TRBV28
d_gene: .
CDR3nt: TGTGCCAGCAGCTTCGGCGATACGCAGTATTTT
CDR3aa: CASSFGDTQYF

j_gene: TRBJ2-3
abundance: .
v_gene: TRBV5-4
d_gene: TRBD2
CDR3nt: TGTGCCAGCAGCTTGGCCTTAGCGGGAGCTCCACTTACGCAGTATTTT
CDR3aa: CASSLALAGAPLTQYF